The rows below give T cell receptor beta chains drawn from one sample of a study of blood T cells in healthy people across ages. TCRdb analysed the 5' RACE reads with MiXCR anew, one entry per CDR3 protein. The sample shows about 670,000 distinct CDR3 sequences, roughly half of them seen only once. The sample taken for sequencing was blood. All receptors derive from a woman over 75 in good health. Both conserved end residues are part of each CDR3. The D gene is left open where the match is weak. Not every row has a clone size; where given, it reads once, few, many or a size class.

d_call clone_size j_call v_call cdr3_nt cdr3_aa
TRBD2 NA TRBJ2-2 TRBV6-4 TGTGCCAGCAGTCGGACTAGCGAAGCCGGGGAGCTGTTTTTT CASSRTSEAGELFF
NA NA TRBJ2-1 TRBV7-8 TGTGCCAGCAGCTTAGTCAGCCAATTATACAATGAGCAGTTCTTC CASSLVSQLYNEQFF
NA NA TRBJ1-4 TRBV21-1 TGTGCCAGCAGCAAACGAGAGGACAGGGGTAATGAAAAACTGTTTTTT CASSKREDRGNEKLFF
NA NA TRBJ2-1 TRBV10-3 TGTGCCATCAGAGACGACACCCAAGAGACCCAGTTCTTC CAIRDDTQETQFF
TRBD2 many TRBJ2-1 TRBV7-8 TGTGCCAGCAGCTCGAAACTAGCGGAATCGTACAATGAGCAGTTCTTC CASSSKLAESYNEQFF
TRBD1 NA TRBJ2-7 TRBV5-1 TGCGCCAGCAGCCTGACAGGGAATTGGCCCTACGAGCAGTACTTC CASSLTGNWPYEQYF
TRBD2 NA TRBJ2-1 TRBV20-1 TGCAGTGCCCCGGGAGCGGGGCCCTACGAGCAGTTCTTC CSAPGAGPYEQFF
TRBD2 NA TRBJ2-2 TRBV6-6 TGTGCCAGCAGTTACTCGTCGGGGGGGCTTAACACCGGGGAGCTGTTTTTT CASSYSSGGLNTGELFF
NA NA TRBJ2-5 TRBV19 TGTGCCAGCTCGGCTCTGAACCAAGAGACCCAGTACTTC CASSALNQETQYF
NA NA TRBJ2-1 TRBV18 TGTGCCAGCTGGATTGGGACGGGATCGAGTGAGCAGTTCTTC CASWIGTGSSEQFF
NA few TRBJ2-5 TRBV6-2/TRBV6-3 TGTGCCAGCAGGCCATGGACTGGAGAAGGGACCCAGTACTTC CASRPWTGEGTQYF
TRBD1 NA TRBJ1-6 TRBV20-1 TGCAGTGCTAGTACAGGGGGAGATTCACCCCTCCACTTT CSASTGGDSPLHF
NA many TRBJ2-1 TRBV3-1 TGTGCCAGCAGCCAAGACTCGGATAGCGGCGAGCAGTTCTTC CASSQDSDSGEQFF
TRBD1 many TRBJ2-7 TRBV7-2 TGTGCCAGTAGCTCCCGACAGGGAACCTACGAGCAGTACTTC CASSSRQGTYEQYF
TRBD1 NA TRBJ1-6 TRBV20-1 TGCAGTGCTAGAGCCGCGTCAACAGGGGAAGGGGGACCCCTCCACTTT CSARAASTGEGGPLHF
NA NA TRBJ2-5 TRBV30 TGTGCCTGGAGTAAATTGGGCGGCCCAGGAGAGACCCAGTACTTC CAWSKLGGPGETQYF
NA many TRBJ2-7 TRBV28 TGTGCCAGCAGTTTGCAGGGTCACGAGCAGTACTTC CASSLQGHEQYF
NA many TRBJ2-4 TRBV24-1 TGTGCCACCAGTGACACCCGACAGGGAGGAAACATTCAGTACTTC CATSDTRQGGNIQYF
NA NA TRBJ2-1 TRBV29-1 TGCAGCGTTGGGCTGGGTACGGAGCAGTTCTTC CSVGLGTEQFF
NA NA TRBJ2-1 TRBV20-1 TGCAGTACTAGGTACAATGAGCAGTTCTTC CSTRYNEQFF
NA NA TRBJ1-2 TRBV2 TGTGCCAGCAGTGAGGTCCCTGGTATATTAGGCTACACCTTC CASSEVPGILGYTF
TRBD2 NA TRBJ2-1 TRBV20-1 TGCAGTGCTAGGGTAGCGGGAGTCACCTACGATGAGCAGTTCTTC CSARVAGVTYDEQFF
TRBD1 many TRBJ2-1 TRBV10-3 TGTGCCATCCCTGGACAGGGCGATGAGCAGTTCTTC CAIPGQGDEQFF
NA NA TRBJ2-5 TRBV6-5 TGTGCCAGCAGTCGACGGGTTGCGGGCCAAGAGGCCCAGTACTTC CASSRRVAGQEAQYF
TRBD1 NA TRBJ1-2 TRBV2 TGTGCCAGCAGTGAAGCGCTAGGGGGCAATGGCTACACCTTC CASSEALGGNGYTF
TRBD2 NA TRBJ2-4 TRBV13 TGTGCCAGTAGCAATACTCGGGGGGGTGGACTAGCCAAAAACATTCAGTACTTC CASSNTRGGGLAKNIQYF
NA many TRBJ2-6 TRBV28 TGTGCCAGCCTGTACGGTGGGGCCAACGTCCTGACTTTC CASLYGGANVLTF
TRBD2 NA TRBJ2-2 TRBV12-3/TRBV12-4 TGTGCCAGCACTACCCGGGCGGGAGGGCCGGAGAACACCGGGGAGCTGTTTTTT CASTTRAGGPENTGELFF
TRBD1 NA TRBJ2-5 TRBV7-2 TGTGCCAGCAGCCATCCGACAGGGGAGCAGTGCTTC CASSHPTGEQCF
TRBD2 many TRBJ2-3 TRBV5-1 TGCGCCAGCAGCCAGGAGACTAGCACGCAGTATTTT CASSQETSTQYF
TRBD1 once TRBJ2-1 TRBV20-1 TGCGGTGCTAGTAGGGACAGGGGGCCGGATGAGCAGTTCTTC CGASRDRGPDEQFF
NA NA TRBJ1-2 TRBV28 TGTGCCAGCAGTTTGTCAATTCTGCCCCATGGCTACACCTTC CASSLSILPHGYTF
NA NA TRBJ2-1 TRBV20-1 TGCAGTGCTACCGACGGGGGACCAGGCTCCTACAATGAGCAGTTCTTC CSATDGGPGSYNEQFF